A single sample gave rise to the 8 T cell receptor beta chains below, sequenced in a study of OX40 agonist ivuxolimab in advanced cancers. Sequencing was performed with immunoSEQ multiplex PCR; in TCRdb, only in-frame clones are kept and a portion is missing. The table includes around 95,000 clones, approximately 90% detected once. The material sequenced was CD4+ or CD8+ T cells sorted from blood, taken in a trial of the OX40 agonist ivuxolimab. The receptors derive from an adult with an advanced solid tumor such as melanoma, head and neck, liver or kidney cancer.

V gene TRBV4-2 combines with J gene TRBJ2-3, with D unclear. Germline V gives CDR1 LGHNA, CDR2 YNFKEQ. The V end was cut by 0 bases, the J end by 6 bases, with 19 bases between. The CDR3 sequence is 17 residues long. CDR3 sequence: CASSQDPTGGRPDTQYF. The CDR3 DNA reads as TGTGCCAGCAGCCAAGACCCTACTGGTGGAAGGCCGGATACGCAGTATTTT.

The chain links TRBV25-1 to TRBJ2-3; 8 positions agree with TRBD1. CDR3 length: 13 amino acids. The germline gives CDR1 MGHDK, CDR2 SYGVNS. V lost 5 bases, J lost 5 bases, and 3 bases stayed unmatched. DNA for the CDR3: TGTGCCAGCAGTACGACAGGGGTAGATACGCAGTATTTT. It is translated as CASSTTGVDTQYF. The variable domain in full, with the rest retrieved from reference TRBV25-1 and TRBJ2-3, is EADIYQTPRYLVIGTGKKITLECSQTMGHDKMYWYQQDPGMELHLIHYSYGVNSTEKGDLSSESTVSRIRTEHFPLTLESARPSHTSQYLCASSTTGVDTQYFGPGTRLTVL.

The chain recombines TRBV18 with TRBJ2-6; D remains unclear. The CDR3 extends over 16 amino acids. CDR1 is KGHSH, CDR2 LQKENI, per germline. Trimming cost V 4 bases and J 0 bases, with 10 bases left between them. The CDR3 DNA reads TGTGCCAGCTCACTTGCACAGTTCTCTGGGGCCAACGTCCTGACTTTC. Translating gives CASSLAQFSGANVLTF.

This chain uses TRBV25-1 with TRBJ1-4; 7 bases line up with TRBD1. J gave up 8 bases and V 1 base, and 4 bases lay outside the gene matches. The CDR3 covers 14 residues. The germline gives CDR1 MGHDK, CDR2 SYGVNS. This CDR3 is CASSESRGREKLFF. CDR3 nucleotides: TGTGCCAGCAGTGAATCAAGGGGGCGGGAAAAACTGTTTTTT.

This chain connects TRBV29-1 to TRBJ2-4; 9 bases line up with TRBD1. Germline V CDR1 and CDR2: SQVTM, ANQGSEA. The trim removed 7 bases at V and 8 bases at J, leaving 9 bases unmatched. This CDR3 has 13 residues. The CDR3, as DNA: TGCAGCGCAGCCGGGACAGGGTGGGACATTCAGTACTTC. Translated: CSAAGTGWDIQYF.

The rearrangement joins TRBV13 to TRBJ2-7; the D is unclear. Trimming cost V 2 bases and J 2 bases, with 7 bases left between them. Looked up from germline, CDR1 is PRHDT and CDR2 is FYEKMQ (reference sequence). The length of the CDR3 is 13 residues. The CDR3 nucleotides read TGTGCCAGCAGCTTATCAACAACCTACGAGCAGTACTTC. It is translated as CASSLSTTYEQYF.

This CDR3 is CASSLWGAQYF. The DNA of the CDR3 is TGTGCCAGCAGCTTATGGGGGGCCCAGTACTTC. V and J are TRBV7-9 and TRBJ2-5; D perhaps matches TRBD2 (6 bases). V lost 2 bases to trimming and J lost 9 bases, with 7 bases between them. Germline V gene lookup returns CDR1 SEHNR and CDR2 FQNEAQ (reference sequence). The CDR3 runs to 11 residues.

This clone was seen only a few times. The chain couples TRBV2 to TRBJ1-5, with TRBD1 identical over 8 bases. The CDR3 is made up of 15 amino acids. Germline V gene lookup returns CDR1 SNHLY and CDR2 FYNNEI. V lost 8 bases and J lost 0; bases outside the gene matches: 6. CDR3 in amino acids: CASGGTGDSNQPQHF. CDR3 DNA sequence: TGTGCCAGCGGAGGGACAGGTGATAGCAATCAGCCCCAGCATTTT.